This T cell receptor (beta chain) was observed in a study of blood T cell repertoires in COVID-19. Study information: The study drew acute and convalescent COVID-19 samples from the United States, Italy and Spain. From T cells, B-cell-depleted T cells, or PBMCs came the material, which was cDNA or gDNA.

Produced via immunoSEQ multiplex PCR; TCRdb's table is partial and in-frame only. In the table there are 250,000 to 300,000 clones, approximately 86% of which are singletons. Trimming left V 7 bases short and J 5 bases short, with 17 bases between. The CDR3 length is 15 residues. Per the germline V gene, CDR1 is LNHDA and CDR2 is SQIVND (reference sequence). Sample: peripheral blood. This clonotype was obtained from a man younger than 35 with active or convalescent COVID-19. This chain links TRBV19 with TRBJ1-4; D is undetermined. CDR3 nucleotides: TGTGCCAGTACCCTAAGGAGAACGGGGAATGAAAAACTGTTTTTT. Its protein is CASTLRRTGNEKLFF.